This T cell receptor beta chain was recovered during a study of T cell clonotyping in hematopoietic cell transplantation. Measured with immunoSEQ multiplex PCR; TCRdb has only the in-frame clones, and not every one. In the table there are fewer than 8,000 clones, approximately 97% of which are singletons. Time point described: recipient sample about 28 days before transplant, after cytoreduction. The study, taken as a whole, reports: At the given depth, recipient repertoires were over 97% de novo clonotypes.

This clone was detected only once. Its antigen remains unknown. The clonotype comes from a man aged 65 to 79 with acute myeloid leukemia. Some clones in this sample may be carry-over from other donors' samples. The material was peripheral blood mononuclear cells, obtained before stem cell transplant.

Here the CDR3 DNA reads TGTGCCAGCAGCAACAGGGGCTCGGCTGAAAAACTGTTTTTT. Translation gives CASSNRGSAEKLFF. The chain employs TRBV6-5 and TRBJ1-4; TRBD1 agrees at 7 bases. From germline, CDR1 is MNHEY and CDR2 SVGAGI. The CDR3 consists of 14 residues. The junction had 8 bases not matched to a gene; V was cut back by 6 bases and J by 7 bases.